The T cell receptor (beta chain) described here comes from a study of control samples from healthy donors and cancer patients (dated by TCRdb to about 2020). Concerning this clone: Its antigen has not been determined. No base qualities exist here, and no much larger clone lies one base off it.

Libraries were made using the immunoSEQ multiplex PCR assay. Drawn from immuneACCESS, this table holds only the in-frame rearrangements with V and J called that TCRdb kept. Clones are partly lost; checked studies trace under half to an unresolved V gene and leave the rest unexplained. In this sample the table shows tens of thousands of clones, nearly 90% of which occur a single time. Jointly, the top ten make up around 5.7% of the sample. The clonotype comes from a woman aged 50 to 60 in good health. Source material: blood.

The nucleotide sequence is given as TGTGCCAGCAGCTTAGGACAGCACACTGAAGCTTTCTTT. It translates to CASSLGQHTEAFF. The V gene is TRBV7-2 and the J gene is TRBJ1-1; possibly the D gene is TRBD1, per 5 matching bases. The CDR3 numbers 13 residues from cysteine through phenylalanine. CDR3 DNA is the only sequence kept; it has 39 bases, read in frame from the first base. CDR1 and CDR2 (SGHTA, FQGNSA) derive from the germline V gene. V sheds 1 base and J sheds 3 bases, leaving 6 bases between their ends.